This TCR beta chain appears in the sequencing data of a study of blood T cell repertoires in COVID-19. Study context: The cDNA or gDNA used as material had been derived from T cells, B-cell-depleted T cells, or PBMCs.

Clones were read by immunoSEQ multiplex PCR, and TCRdb kept only the in-frame ones, dropping some. The sample holds about 180,000 clones; less than 85% are singletons and the top ten take 6.5% to 8.5%. The sequenced sample consisted of peripheral blood. The TCR sequence derives from a human donor in a cohort sampled during active COVID-19.

The CDR3 spells CASDRDGGNTIYF. The CDR3 DNA sequence: TGTGCCAGTGACAGGGATGGTGGAAACACCATATATTTT. This chain connects TRBV2 to TRBJ1-3; TRBD1 aligns across 7 bases. Germline V gives CDR1 SNHLY, CDR2 FYNNEI. The CDR3 is 13 residues long. The ends lost 9 bases at V and 3 bases at J; junction bases unmatched: 5.